Below, 17 T cell receptor beta chains from the same sample are listed, as sequenced in a study of T cell responses to AZD1222 COVID-19 vaccine. Produced via immunoSEQ multiplex PCR; TCRdb's table is partial and in-frame only. The sample holds about 170,000 clones, about 90% seen once. This specimen was peripheral blood, taken 28 days after the second dose of the MenACWY control vaccine. Receptors originate from an adult who received the MenACWY meningococcal vaccine as a control.

The J gene is TRBJ1-2, the V gene TRBV30; TRBD1 matches 7 bases. V lost 0 bases to trimming and J lost 8 bases; unmatched junction nucleotides: 3. From germline, CDR1 is GTSNPN and CDR2 SVGIG (reference sequence). This CDR3 contains 12 residues. CDR3 coding DNA: TGTGCCTGGAGTGTAGGGACAGAGGGCTACACCTTC. It encodes CAWSVGTEGYTF.

This chain uses TRBV5-1 with TRBJ1-5; D uncertain. CDR1 is SGHRS and CDR2 is YFSETQ in the germline V gene. V lost 0 bases and J lost 7, with 11 bases in between. The CDR3 is made up of 14 amino acids. The CDR3 nucleotides are TGCGCCAGCAGCTTGGCCGGGTACGGCCAGCCCCAGCATTTT. Translation: CASSLAGYGQPQHF. The whole variable domain, filled in from reference TRBV5-1 and TRBJ1-5, reads KAGVTQTPRYLIKTRGQQVTLSCSPISGHRSVSWYQQTPGQGLQFLFEYFSETQRNKGNFPGRFSGRQFSNSRSEMNVSTLELGDSALYLCASSLAGYGQPQHFGDGTRLSIL.

The chain joins TRBV18 to TRBJ2-7; 7 nucleotides line up with TRBD1. This CDR3 has 15 amino acids. CDR1 is KGHSH, CDR2 LQKENI, per germline. J was trimmed by 6 bases and V by 4 bases; bases with no gene match: 12. The chain's CDR3 is CASSLGQEAGREQYF. DNA for the CDR3: TGTGCCAGCTCACTCGGACAGGAGGCTGGGCGCGAGCAGTACTTC. The variable domain in full, with the rest retrieved from reference TRBV18 and TRBJ2-7, is NAGVMQNPRHLVRRRGQEARLRCSPMKGHSHVYWYRQLPEEGLKFMVYLQKENIIDESGMPKERFSAEFPKEGPSILRIQQVVRGDSAAYFCASSLGQEAGREQYFGPGTRLTVT.

The genes are TRBV28 and TRBJ2-7; D is undetermined. The V gene's germline CDR1 is MDHEN and CDR2 SYDVKM. The CDR3 extends over 12 amino acids. The V gene lost 4 bases and the J gene lost 0 bases, with 4 bases spanning the gap. The CDR3: CASSWASYEQYF. In DNA, the CDR3 is TGTGCCAGCAGTTGGGCCTCCTACGAGCAGTACTTC.

J is TRBJ1-1 and V is TRBV18; D remains unclear. The CDR3 runs 13 residues. Germline loops: CDR1 KGHSH, CDR2 LQKENI. Trimming took off 6 bases at V and 5 bases at J, with 13 bases between the two ends. This CDR3 reads CASSPDGLTEAFF. For the CDR3, the DNA is TGTGCCAGCTCGCCTGACGGGTTGACTGAAGCTTTCTTT.

V usage is TRBV6-2 or TRBV6-3 and J usage is TRBJ2-1; D might be TRBD2 (6 bases). V shed 6 bases and J shed 9 bases, with 15 bases lying between them. CDR1 and CDR2 (germline): MNHEY, SVGEGT. The CDR3 has 13 residues. CDR3 in amino acids: CASSPLLASEQFF. As DNA, the CDR3 is TGTGCCAGCAGCCCCCTACTAGCTTCTGAGCAGTTCTTC.

The gene calls are TRBV7-9 and TRBJ2-7, with 11 bases lining up with TRBD2. Germline assignment: CDR1 SEHNR and CDR2 FQNEAQ (reference sequence). The CDR3 contains 15 residues. V dropped 3 bases and J dropped 5; count of bases not matched to a gene: 6. The chain's CDR3 is CASSFVQTSGNEQYF. DNA for the CDR3: TGTGCCAGCAGCTTTGTTCAGACTAGCGGGAACGAGCAGTACTTC. Full variable domain (missing parts from reference TRBV7-9 and TRBJ2-7): DTGVSQNPRHKITKRGQNVTFRCDPISEHNRLYWYRQTLGQGPEFLTYFQNEAQLEKSRLLSDRFSAERPKGSFSTLEIQRTEQGDSAMYLCASSFVQTSGNEQYFGPGTRLTVT.

This clone has just one count. This chain connects TRBV18 to TRBJ2-7; 11 bases are shared with TRBD1. The CDR3 runs 15 residues. After removal of 5 bases from V and 4 bases from J, the junction contained 7 bases not matched to a gene. From germline, CDR1 is KGHSH and CDR2 LQKENI. Here the CDR3 DNA reads TGTGCCAGCTCATTACCGGGACAGGGGGAATACGAGCAGTACTTC. Translation: CASSLPGQGEYEQYF.

V and J are TRBV4-3 and TRBJ1-1, with D perhaps matching TRBD1 (5 bases). V was shortened by 0 bases and J by 3 bases, with 14 bases between the two germline ends. The CDR3 loop spans 16 amino acids. The germline V gene has CDR1 LGHNA and CDR2 YSLEER. The CDR3 region is CASSQEWRGWDTEAFF. The CDR3 nucleotides are TGCGCCAGCAGCCAAGAGTGGAGGGGTTGGGACACTGAAGCTTTCTTT.

The CDR3 DNA sequence: TGCGCCAGCAGCCAGCTTTCCCAGTCCCCTTGGGACACCATATATTTT. Translation: CASSQLSQSPWDTIYF. This chain uses TRBV4-1 with TRBJ1-3; D is undetermined. The germline V gene has CDR1 MGHRA and CDR2 YSYEKL. This CDR3 is 16 amino acids long. The V end lost 3 bases, the J end lost 8 bases, and 20 bases lay between the germline ends.

The gene calls are TRBV4-3 and TRBJ1-2; 9 nucleotides agree with TRBD1. This CDR3 is 16 amino acids long. Unmatched junction bases numbered 6, after V lost 0 bases and J lost 4 bases. From germline, CDR1 is LGHNA and CDR2 YSLEER. For the CDR3, the DNA is TGCGCCAGCAGCCAAGATTTTACAGGGGGCGGCTATGGCTACACCTTC. Encoded protein: CASSQDFTGGGYGYTF.

The chain links TRBV19 to TRBJ2-3; TRBD2 agrees at 9 bases. Germline V CDR1 and CDR2: LNHDA, SQIVND (reference sequence). The CDR3 loop spans 18 amino acids. Trimming cost V 0 bases and J 1 base; bases outside gene matches: 8. Here the CDR3 DNA reads TGTGCCAGTAGTATAGATCCGGCGGGAGGGCTTGGCACAGATACGCAGTATTTT. This translates into CASSIDPAGGLGTDTQYF.

This clone turned up a few times. This chain uses TRBV10-2 with TRBJ1-5; D gene uncertain. Per germline, CDR1 WSHSY and CDR2 SAAADI. Trimming pared 4 bases from V and 3 bases from J, leaving 13 bases between. This CDR3 contains 15 residues. The CDR3 loop reads CASSVTGNNNQPQHF. CDR3 nucleotide sequence: TGCGCCAGCAGTGTAACCGGGAACAACAATCAGCCCCAGCATTTT.

The CDR3 protein is CASLVEQGGEQYF. The CDR3 nucleotides are TGTGCCAGCCTCGTTGAACAGGGAGGCGAGCAGTACTTC. This chain connects TRBV3-1 (or the pseudogene TRBV3-2) to TRBJ2-7, with D perhaps given as TRBD1 or TRBD2 (6 bases each). Germline assignment: CDR1 LGHDT and CDR2 YNNKEL (reference sequence). The CDR3 length is 13 residues. Trimming stripped 8 bases from V and 6 bases from J, with 17 bases between.

The V and J genes are TRBV19 and TRBJ1-4; D perhaps matches TRBD1 (5 bases). The CDR3 sequence is 16 residues long. Trimming left V 2 bases short and J 4 bases short, with 14 bases between. CDR1 LNHDA and CDR2 SQIVND come from the germline V gene (reference sequence). The CDR3 bases are TGTGCCAGTAGTATACCCGGGGCACGGCGTAATGAAAAACTGTTTTTT. Translating it yields CASSIPGARRNEKLFF.

This sequence joins TRBV30 and TRBJ1-3; D call uncertain. The CDR3 is 14 amino acids. From germline, CDR1 is GTSNPN and CDR2 SVGIG (reference sequence). The ends were cut back, 4 bases at V and 0 bases at J, with 10 bases in the middle. The CDR3 sequence is CAWTYDASGNTIYF. The CDR3 bases are TGTGCCTGGACTTATGACGCCTCTGGAAACACCATATATTTT.

This chain connects TRBV3-1 (or the pseudogene TRBV3-2) to TRBJ1-5; D not resolved. This CDR3 region has 14 residues. V dropped 4 bases and J dropped 0 bases, with 7 bases sitting between them. Germline CDR1 and CDR2: LGHDT and YNNKEL (reference sequence). The CDR3 reads CASSLDGSNQPQHF. In DNA form, the CDR3 reads TGTGCCAGCAGCCTCGACGGTAGCAATCAGCCCCAGCATTTT.